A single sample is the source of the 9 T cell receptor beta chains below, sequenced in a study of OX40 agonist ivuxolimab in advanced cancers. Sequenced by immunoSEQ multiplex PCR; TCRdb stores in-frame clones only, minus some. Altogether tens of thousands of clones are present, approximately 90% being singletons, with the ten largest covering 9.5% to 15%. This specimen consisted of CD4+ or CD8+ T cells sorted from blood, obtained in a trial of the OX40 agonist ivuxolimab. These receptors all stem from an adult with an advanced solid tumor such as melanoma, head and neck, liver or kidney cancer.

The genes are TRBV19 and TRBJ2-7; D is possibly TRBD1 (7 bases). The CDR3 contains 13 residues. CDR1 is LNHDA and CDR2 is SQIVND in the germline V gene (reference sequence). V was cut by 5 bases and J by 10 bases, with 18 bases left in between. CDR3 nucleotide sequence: TGTGCCAGTAGTCTCACTTCGACAGGGACTCAGTACTTC. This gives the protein CASSLTSTGTQYF.

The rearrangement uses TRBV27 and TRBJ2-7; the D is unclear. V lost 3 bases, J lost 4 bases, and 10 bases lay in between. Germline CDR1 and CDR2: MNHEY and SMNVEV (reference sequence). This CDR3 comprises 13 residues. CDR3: CASSLSLGYEQYF. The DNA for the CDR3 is TGTGCCAGCAGTTTGTCTCTCGGGTACGAGCAGTACTTC.

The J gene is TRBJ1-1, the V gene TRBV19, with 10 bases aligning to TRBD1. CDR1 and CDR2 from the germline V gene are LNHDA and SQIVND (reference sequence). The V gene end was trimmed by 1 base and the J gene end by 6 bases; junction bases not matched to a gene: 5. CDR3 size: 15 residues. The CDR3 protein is CASSIGDRGWAEAFF. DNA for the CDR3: TGTGCCAGTAGTATAGGGGACAGGGGCTGGGCTGAAGCTTTCTTT.

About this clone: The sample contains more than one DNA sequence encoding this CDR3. The CDR3: CASSLASGSYEQYF. In DNA form, the CDR3 reads TGCGCCAGCAGCTTGGCTAGCGGGAGTTACGAGCAGTACTTC. The rearrangement uses TRBV5-1 and TRBJ2-7; 10 bases fit TRBD2. CDR3 length: 14 amino acids. CDR1 is SGHRS, CDR2 YFSETQ, per germline. The trim removed 0 bases at V and 4 bases at J, leaving 1 base unmatched.

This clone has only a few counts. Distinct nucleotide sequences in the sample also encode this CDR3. The CDR3 DNA reads TGTGCCAGTAGTACTGGCTCCTACGAGCAGTACTTC. Translated, it gives CASSTGSYEQYF. This chain connects TRBV19 to TRBJ2-7; D uncertain. The germline V and J ends were trimmed by 4 bases and 0 bases, with 4 bases remaining between them. Per the germline V gene, CDR1 is LNHDA and CDR2 is SQIVND (reference sequence). The CDR3 has 12 amino acids.

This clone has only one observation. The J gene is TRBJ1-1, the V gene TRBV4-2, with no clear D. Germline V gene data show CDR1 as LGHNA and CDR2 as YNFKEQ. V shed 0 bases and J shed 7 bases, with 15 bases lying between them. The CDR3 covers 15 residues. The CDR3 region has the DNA TGTGCCAGCAGCCAAGACAAGACGGTTACGATTGAAGCTTTCTTT. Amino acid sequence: CASSQDKTVTIEAFF.

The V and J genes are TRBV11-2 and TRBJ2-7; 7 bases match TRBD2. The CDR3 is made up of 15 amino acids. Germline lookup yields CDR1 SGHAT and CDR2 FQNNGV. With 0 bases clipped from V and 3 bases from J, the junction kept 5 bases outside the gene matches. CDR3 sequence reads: CASSLDVAGNYEQYF. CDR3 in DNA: TGTGCCAGCAGCTTAGATGTAGCGGGCAACTACGAGCAGTACTTC.

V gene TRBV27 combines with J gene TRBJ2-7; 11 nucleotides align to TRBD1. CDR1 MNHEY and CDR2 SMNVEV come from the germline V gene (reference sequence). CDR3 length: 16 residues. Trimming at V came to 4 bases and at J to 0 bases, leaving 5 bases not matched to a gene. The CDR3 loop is CASSSRTGGFSYEQYF. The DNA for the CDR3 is TGTGCCAGCAGTTCGAGGACAGGGGGCTTCTCCTACGAGCAGTACTTC.

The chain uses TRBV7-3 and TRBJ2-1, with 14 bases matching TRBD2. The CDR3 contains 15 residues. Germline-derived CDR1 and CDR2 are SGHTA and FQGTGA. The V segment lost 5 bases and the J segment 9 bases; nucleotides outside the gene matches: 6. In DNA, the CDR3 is TGTGCCAGCAGCGAGGGACTAGCGGGAGCGAGTGAGCAGTTCTTC. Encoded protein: CASSEGLAGASEQFF.